These 6 T cell receptor beta chains originate from one sample sequenced in a study. TCRdb analysed the 5' RACE reads with MiXCR anew, one entry per CDR3 protein. This sample has roughly 56,000 distinct CDR3 sequences; about 31% occur once, and the top ten carry roughly 2.5%. The sequenced material came from tumor-infiltrating naive CD4+ T cells sorted from the breast tumor. The subset: naive CD4+ T cells, CD4+CD45RA+CD25-. These receptors were obtained from a female donor with breast cancer.

The CDR3 sequence is CASSRRQGSYEQYF. The DNA of the CDR3 is TGTGCCAGCAGTCGAAGACAGGGTTCCTACGAGCAGTACTTC. The rearrangement uses TRBV7-2 and TRBJ2-7; 7 positions agree with TRBD1. The CDR3 loop spans 14 amino acids. Germline V gives CDR1 SGHTA, CDR2 FQGNSA. V trimming: 6 bases; J trimming: 1 base; junction bases outside the gene matches: 6.

In the case of this clonotype: At one boundary the junction diverges from the germline segment, which might be a read error. The J gene is TRBJ2-7, the V gene TRBV5-1; 11 nucleotides line up with TRBD2. From germline, CDR1 is SGHRS and CDR2 YFSETQ. The CDR3 totals 15 residues. CDR3 sequence: CAGSSLGTSGYEQYF. The CDR3 DNA follows: TGCGCCGGCAGCTCTCTAGGGACTAGCGGCTACGAGCAGTACTTC. Full variable domain (outside the CDR3, taken from reference TRBV5-1 and TRBJ2-7): KAGVTQTPRYLIKTRGQQVTLSCSPISGHRSVSWYQQTPGQGLQFLFEYFSETQRNKGNFPGRFSGRQFSNSRSEMNVSTLELGDSALYLCAGSSLGTSGYEQYFGPGTRLTVT.

This sequence joins TRBV5-1 and TRBJ2-3; 11 positions agree with TRBD2. Unmatched junction bases numbered 7, after V lost 4 bases and J lost 6 bases. Germline loops: CDR1 SGHRS, CDR2 YFSETQ. The CDR3 is 15 amino acids. The CDR3 DNA follows: TGCGCCAGCAGCATGACTAGCGGGAAGGCTGATACGCAGTATTTT. Amino acid sequence: CASSMTSGKADTQYF.

V gene TRBV10-3 combines with J gene TRBJ2-1; a possible D gene is TRBD2 (5 bases). The CDR3 runs 12 residues. In germline, CDR1 is ENHRY, CDR2 SYGVKD. The ends were cut back, 6 bases at V and 7 bases at J, with 10 bases in the middle. The CDR3 DNA sequence: TGTGCCATCAGCGAAGAGCGGAATGAGCAGTTCTTC. Its translation: CAISEERNEQFF.

The chain links TRBV5-1 to TRBJ2-5; TRBD2 agrees at 9 bases. CDR3 length: 19 amino acids. V shed 3 bases and J 5 bases; nucleotides not matched to a gene: 20. Germline CDR1 is SGHRS and CDR2 is YFSETQ. The CDR3 sequence is CASSSDFSGGYYIRETQYF. CDR3 sequence (DNA): TGCGCCAGCAGCTCCGACTTTAGCGGGGGTTACTACATACGGGAGACCCAGTACTTC.

This clonotype was seen more than once but under ten times. V gene TRBV10-3 combines with J gene TRBJ1-4; D not resolved. From germline, CDR1 is ENHRY and CDR2 SYGVKD. The CDR3 loop spans 13 amino acids. Deletions cut 7 bases from V and 4 bases from J, with 10 bases between. CDR3 coding DNA: TGTGCCATCACCGAAGTGCTTAATGAAAAACTGTTTTTT. Translated: CAITEVLNEKLFF.